The source of this T cell receptor (beta chain) is a study of shared clonotypes between healthy human individuals. Findings and caveats of the study: Sharing across four donors was highest in naive CD4 (approximately 5%) and lowest in memory CD8 (about 0.4%). Rarefaction curves obtained for sorted subsets showed sequencing incomplete despite large depth. Few donors restricted represented genetic and exposure-history diversity. Sampling covered blood only; tissue repertoires likely differ.

As regards this clone: What it binds is not known.

CD45RO negativity and positive selection for CCR7 defined naive CD8 cells, a population that excluded terminally differentiated effector memory CD45RA+ cells. Between the trimmed V and J ends, which lost 0 bases and 2 bases, there was a span of 8 bases. Germline values: CDR1 SGHNT, CDR2 YYREEE (reference sequence). This CDR3 is 14 amino acids long. Repertoires were generated with immunoSEQ multiplex PCR, while TCRdb's copy carries only in-frame clones and drops some. The table records approximately 2,200,000 clones, about 93% of them present only once. The chain joins TRBV5-4 to TRBJ1-2, with D unresolved. The receptor was derived from a man aged 18 to 30 in good health. Some clones in this sample may be carry-over from other donors' samples. Sequenced: naive CD8+ T cells from PBMCs. CDR3 bases: TGTGCCAGCAGCTTGGCCTTCCCGAACTATGGCTACACCTTC. This gives the protein CASSLAFPNYGYTF. Full variable domain (missing parts from reference TRBV5-4 and TRBJ1-2): ETGVTQSPTHLIKTRGQQVTLRCSSQSGHNTVSWYQQALGQGPQFIFQYYREEENGRGNFPPRFSGLQFPNYSSELNVNALELDDSALYLCASSLAFPNYGYTFGSGTRLTVV.